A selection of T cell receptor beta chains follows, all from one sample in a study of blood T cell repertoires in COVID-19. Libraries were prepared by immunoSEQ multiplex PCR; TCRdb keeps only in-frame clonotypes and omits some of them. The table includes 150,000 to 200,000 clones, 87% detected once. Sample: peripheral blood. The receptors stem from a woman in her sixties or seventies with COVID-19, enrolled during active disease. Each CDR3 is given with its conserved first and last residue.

cdr3_aa: CASRNTGEEGEKLFF; j_call: TRBJ1-4; v_call: TRBV28
cdr3_aa: CASRRQGATGELFF; j_call: TRBJ2-2; v_call: TRBV6-5
cdr3_aa: CASSSTGAKGGEQYF; j_call: TRBJ2-7; v_call: TRBV27
cdr3_aa: CASSYGQISTDTQYF; j_call: TRBJ2-3; v_call: TRBV5-8
cdr3_aa: CASMSGQGNSPLHF; j_call: TRBJ1-6; v_call: TRBV6-5
cdr3_aa: CASMGGDHNEQFF; j_call: TRBJ2-1; v_call: TRBV9
cdr3_aa: CASSQDEGRDGDTQYF; j_call: TRBJ2-3; v_call: TRBV4-3
cdr3_aa: CASSESGQETQYF; j_call: TRBJ2-5; v_call: TRBV6-1
cdr3_aa: CASSLWSAHEQYF; j_call: TRBJ2-7; v_call: TRBV27
cdr3_aa: CASKPGLATYEQYF; j_call: TRBJ2-7; v_call: TRBV6-6
cdr3_aa: CASSSTSGQYNEQFF; j_call: TRBJ2-1; v_call: TRBV11-3
cdr3_aa: CASSVTRQGAIYGYTF; j_call: TRBJ1-2; v_call: TRBV19
cdr3_aa: CSASFQGIGEQYF; j_call: TRBJ2-7; v_call: TRBV20-1
cdr3_aa: CASSPRTGASYEQYF; j_call: TRBJ2-7; v_call: TRBV18
cdr3_aa: CASSNDAHSYEQYF; j_call: TRBJ2-7; v_call: TRBV5-1
cdr3_aa: CASSRNTGYDEQYF; j_call: TRBJ2-7; v_call: TRBV28
cdr3_aa: CATTDNLSGNTIYF; j_call: TRBJ1-3; v_call: TRBV24-1
cdr3_aa: CASSHPLGTEQFF; j_call: TRBJ2-1; v_call: TRBV7-9
cdr3_aa: CASTIAGTDNEQFF; j_call: TRBJ2-1; v_call: TRBV27
cdr3_aa: CASKSWGQGVDSYGYTF; j_call: TRBJ1-2; v_call: TRBV2
cdr3_aa: CASSNVGRLPYNSPLHF; j_call: TRBJ1-6; v_call: TRBV5-5
cdr3_aa: CSVAKKETQYF; j_call: TRBJ2-5; v_call: TRBV29-1